Below are 10 T cell receptor beta chains sequenced from a single sample in a study of blood T cell repertoires in COVID-19. Assay used: immunoSEQ multiplex PCR; TCRdb lists only in-frame clones, some missing. The data show 250,000 to 300,000 clones, approximately 91% seen once. What was sequenced was peripheral blood. The receptor set was obtained from a woman between 55 and 75 years old with acute or convalescent COVID-19.

The J gene is TRBJ2-1, the V gene TRBV19, with a weak D call TRBD2 (6 bases). Germline CDR1 reads LNHDA; CDR2 reads SQIVND (reference sequence). Trimming removed 5 bases from V and 3 bases from J, with 11 bases in between. The length of the CDR3 is 14 residues. In DNA form, the CDR3 reads TGTGCCAGTAGTCTCGGGGGAGGCTACAATGAGCAGTTCTTC. This gives the protein CASSLGGGYNEQFF.

The count of this clone is one. The chain employs TRBV11-2 and TRBJ2-7; no firm D call. The CDR3 is 15 amino acids. Trimming removed 0 bases from V and 0 bases from J, with 9 bases in between. Germline-derived CDR1 and CDR2 are SGHAT and FQNNGV. The CDR3 loop reads CASSLDFVGSYEQYF. In DNA form, the CDR3 reads TGTGCCAGCAGCTTAGATTTTGTCGGCTCCTACGAGCAGTACTTC. Full variable domain (rest looked up from reference TRBV11-2 and TRBJ2-7): EAGVAQSPRYKIIEKRQSVAFWCNPISGHATLYWYQQILGQGPKLLIQFQNNGVVDDSQLPKDRFSAERLKGVDSTLKIQPAKLEDSAVYLCASSLDFVGSYEQYFGPGTRLTVT.

As concerns this clone: Other DNA sequences in the same sample also yield this CDR3. The chain recombines TRBV24-1 with TRBJ2-2, with D possibly matching TRBD1 (6 bases). Deletions cut 2 bases from V and 1 base from J, with 13 bases between. This CDR3 is 17 amino acids long. Germline V gene lookup returns CDR1 KGHDR and CDR2 SFDVKD. CDR3 nucleotide sequence: TGTGCCACCAGTGATTCTCAGGGGCACTGGAACACCGGGGAGCTGTTTTTT. Residues: CATSDSQGHWNTGELFF.

The rearrangement links TRBV28 to TRBJ2-2; D perhaps matches TRBD1 (5 bases). This CDR3 region has 17 residues. The germline V and J ends were trimmed by 5 bases and 4 bases, with 20 bases remaining between them. Germline CDR1 reads MDHEN; CDR2 reads SYDVKM. The CDR3 here is CASSLLLMGRGTGELFF. CDR3 sequence (DNA): TGTGCCAGCAGTCTTCTCCTGATGGGGCGCGGCACCGGGGAGCTGTTTTTT.

This chain joins TRBV19 and TRBJ2-5; 10 bases match TRBD1. Germline V gives CDR1 LNHDA, CDR2 SQIVND (reference sequence). This CDR3 comprises 13 residues. V dropped 6 bases and J dropped 5; count of bases not matched to a gene: 3. For the CDR3, the DNA is TGTGCCAGTAGGTCGGGACAGGGGGAGACCCAGTACTTC. Translating gives CASRSGQGETQYF.

This rearrangement joins TRBV15 to TRBJ2-7; D gene unclear. V was clipped by 0 bases and J by 7 bases, with 7 bases between them. Germline CDR1 reads LNHNV; CDR2 reads YYDKDF (reference sequence). This CDR3 is built from 12 residues. The CDR3 spells CATSRDYSEQYF. CDR3 DNA sequence: TGTGCCACCAGCAGAGATTACTCGGAGCAGTACTTC.

V usage is TRBV2 and J usage is TRBJ1-1; D not certain. The CDR3 has 15 residues. Germline lookup yields CDR1 SNHLY and CDR2 FYNNEI. The V and J ends lost 7 bases and 1 base respectively, with 16 bases between them. The CDR3 sequence: CASTPYQVSNTEAFF. The DNA for the CDR3 is TGTGCCAGCACCCCCTATCAGGTTTCGAACACTGAAGCTTTCTTT. Combining the CDR3 with reference TRBV2 and TRBJ1-1 gives the whole variable domain EPEVTQTPSHQVTQMGQEVILRCVPISNHLYFYWYRQILGQKVEFLVSFYNNEISEKSEIFDDQFSVERPDGSNFTLKIRSTKLEDSAMYFCASTPYQVSNTEAFFGQGTRLTVV.

This clone was detected a few times. The chain employs TRBV12-3 or TRBV12-4 and TRBJ2-7; maybe TRBD1 (5 bases). The length of the CDR3 is 13 residues. V dropped 6 bases and J dropped 2 bases, with 11 bases sitting between them. The CDR3 loop is CASSRTSTYEQYF. Written as DNA, the CDR3 is TGTGCCAGCAGCCGGACATCTACCTACGAGCAGTACTTC.

The chain is built from TRBV28 and TRBJ2-2; 8 nucleotides match TRBD2. Trimming cost V 3 bases and J 4 bases; bases outside gene matches: 10. The germline CDR1 and CDR2 sequences are MDHEN and SYDVKM. This CDR3 has 17 residues. This chain's CDR3 is CASSFMKTSGFTGELFF. CDR3 sequence (DNA): TGTGCCAGCAGTTTTATGAAAACTAGCGGTTTCACCGGGGAGCTGTTTTTT. The full variable domain, rest sourced from reference TRBV28 and TRBJ2-2, is DVKVTQSSRYLVKRTGEKVFLECVQDMDHENMFWYRQDPGLGLRLIYFSYDVKMKEKGDIPEGYSVSREKKERFSLILESASTNQTSMYLCASSFMKTSGFTGELFFGEGSRLTVL.

Only one count was recorded for this clone. The J gene is TRBJ1-3, the V gene TRBV15, with 8 bases that match TRBD1. CDR1 and CDR2 from the germline V gene are LNHNV and YYDKDF (reference sequence). The CDR3 is made up of 18 amino acids. With 5 bases clipped from V and 4 bases from J, the junction kept 16 bases outside the gene matches. Written as DNA, the CDR3 is TGTGCCACCAGCCTAAGGACAGGGAGTCTATCGGGCGGAAACACCATATATTTT. It encodes CATSLRTGSLSGGNTIYF.